These 26 T cell receptor beta chains share one sample of origin, sequenced in a study of neurological immune-mediated disorders. Time point described: longitudinal time-point 3. TCRdb itself ran the 5' RACE reads through MiXCR, one entry per CDR3 protein. The sample gives approximately 85,000 distinct CDR3 sequences, 4.3% of which show up once; 5% to 6% is in the top ten. The specimen was PBMCs. Source of these receptors: a woman aged 55-75 years with multiple sclerosis.

This clonotype was picked up many times. The V call is TRBV9, the J call TRBJ2-1, with 9 positions matching TRBD2. The junction had 5 bases not matched to a gene; V was cut back by 0 bases and J by 1 base. Germline CDR1 is SGDLS and CDR2 is YYNGEE. CDR3 length: 17 amino acids. CDR3 sequence: CASSVGVAGVSYNEQFF. The CDR3 nucleotides are TGTGCCAGCAGCGTAGGTGTAGCGGGGGTTTCCTACAATGAGCAGTTCTTC.

This clonotype was observed many times. V is TRBV2 and J is TRBJ2-1; D may match TRBD1 or TRBD2 (5 bases each). The CDR3 covers 13 residues. The V gene's germline CDR1 is SNHLY and CDR2 FYNNEI. V gave up 5 bases and J gave up 5 bases, with 10 bases separating them. This chain's CDR3 is CASSWGPDNEQFF. CDR3 nucleotides: TGTGCCAGCAGTTGGGGACCGGACAATGAGCAGTTCTTC.

The table lists this clonotype with many counts. The chain is built from TRBV20-1 and TRBJ2-5; 10 nucleotides line up with TRBD2. V shed 0 bases, J shed 3 bases, and the junction held 10 bases outside the gene matches. This CDR3 is 17 amino acids long. CDR1 is DFQATT, CDR2 SNEGSKA, per germline (reference sequence). Here the CDR3 reads CSARDQYGSGGKETQYF. Here the CDR3 DNA reads TGCAGTGCTAGAGATCAGTATGGTAGCGGGGGGAAAGAGACCCAGTACTTC.

This clonotype was seen ten or more times. J is TRBJ2-5 and V is TRBV20-1; no clear D. Germline CDR1 DFQATT, CDR2 SNEGSKA (reference sequence). V shed 1 base and J shed 1 base, with 4 bases lying between them. The CDR3 spans 12 residues. CDR3 sequence: CSARVGQETQYF. In nucleotides, the CDR3 is TGCAGTGCTAGAGTGGGCCAAGAGACCCAGTACTTC.

This clonotype was counted many times. This sequence joins TRBV12-3 or TRBV12-4 and TRBJ1-2; a possible D gene is TRBD1 (6 bases). V lost 1 base to trimming and J lost 4 bases, with 13 bases between them. The CDR3 is made up of 15 amino acids. The CDR3 DNA is TGTGCCAGCAGTTTAGGTGCGGGGACAACCTATGGCTACACCTTC. This codes for CASSLGAGTTYGYTF.

The chain joins TRBV19 to TRBJ2-7, with 11 bases that match TRBD1. Germline assignment: CDR1 LNHDA and CDR2 SQIVND (reference sequence). The CDR3 loop spans 12 amino acids. With V trimmed by 11 bases and J by 5 bases, 5 bases remained unmatched. CDR3 DNA sequence: TGTGCCTCCGGGACAGGGGGAAACGAGCAGTACTTC. It translates to CASGTGGNEQYF. Combining the CDR3 with reference TRBV19 and TRBJ2-7 gives the whole variable domain DGGITQSPKYLFRKEGQNVTLSCEQNLNHDAMYWYRQDPGQGLRLIYYSQIVNDFQKGDIAEGYSVSREKKESFPLTVTSAQKNPTAFYLCASGTGGNEQYFGPGTRLTVT.

This chain uses TRBV19 with TRBJ2-2, with D perhaps TRBD2 (5 bases). V lost 7 bases to trimming and J lost 0 bases, with 9 bases between them. Germline CDR1 is LNHDA and CDR2 is SQIVND (reference sequence). This CDR3 spans 14 amino acids. CDR3 coding DNA: TGTGCCAGTATTCTAGCAGCGAACACCGGGGAGCTGTTTTTT. Amino acid sequence: CASILAANTGELFF.

This clonotype occurred many times. The CDR3 DNA is TGTGCCAGCAGTTTAGTTAGGCCGGGCGCCACAAAACACGCGAACACCGGGGAGCTGTTTTTT. It codes for CASSLVRPGATKHANTGELFF. The V and J genes are TRBV28 and TRBJ2-2; no clear D gene. CDR1 and CDR2 (germline): MDHEN, SYDVKM. This CDR3 has 21 residues. The V end lost 2 bases, the J end lost 0 bases, and 25 bases lay between the germline ends.

The rearrangement uses TRBV18 and TRBJ1-6; TRBD1 aligns across 8 bases. Germline CDR1 is KGHSH and CDR2 is LQKENI. With V trimmed by 2 bases and J by 6 bases, 3 bases remained unmatched. The CDR3 extends over 15 amino acids. The CDR3 loop reads CASSPSTGVNSPLHF. CDR3 bases: TGTGCCAGCTCACCATCGACAGGGGTTAATTCACCCCTCCACTTT. Full variable domain (outside the CDR3, taken from reference TRBV18 and TRBJ1-6): NAGVMQNPRHLVRRRGQEARLRCSPMKGHSHVYWYRQLPEEGLKFMVYLQKENIIDESGMPKERFSAEFPKEGPSILRIQQVVRGDSAAYFCASSPSTGVNSPLHFGNGTRLTVT.

The sample holds many counts of this clonotype. Here the CDR3 DNA reads TGTGCCAGCTCCTCGAATTTTCCGGGACAGAGTTCACCCCTCCACTTT. Encoded protein: CASSSNFPGQSSPLHF. V and J are TRBV18 and TRBJ1-6; 7 positions agree with TRBD1. Germline V lookup: CDR1 KGHSH, CDR2 LQKENI. V trimming: 6 bases; J trimming: 9 bases; junction bases outside the gene matches: 14. The CDR3 is made up of 16 amino acids.

The table lists this clonotype with many counts. The chain couples TRBV6-6 to TRBJ1-6, with TRBD1 matching 10 bases. The CDR3 sequence is 17 residues long. Trimming at V came to 0 bases and at J to 10 bases, leaving 9 bases not matched to a gene. Per germline, CDR1 MNHNY and CDR2 SVGAGI (reference sequence). CDR3 DNA: TGTGCCAGCAGTTACTCTATCTCCGGGACAGGGGAGTCACCCCTCCACTTT. Amino acids: CASSYSISGTGESPLHF.

At least ten counts were recorded for this clonotype. V usage is TRBV20-1 and J usage is TRBJ1-6, with unresolved D. Germline CDR1 DFQATT, CDR2 SNEGSKA (reference sequence). V lost 5 bases, J lost 0 bases, and 5 bases lay in between. There are 13 residues in the CDR3. CDR3 coding DNA: TGCAGTGCTCAGAGCTCCTATAATTCACCCCTCCACTTT. This translates into CSAQSSYNSPLHF.

There are many counts of this clonotype. The chain combines TRBV5-1 with TRBJ2-2, with 10 positions matching TRBD1. Germline CDR1 reads SGHRS; CDR2 reads YFSETQ. This CDR3 spans 17 amino acids. V lost 0 bases to trimming and J lost 4 bases; unmatched junction nucleotides: 6. The CDR3 reads CASSLAKGTGVTGELFF. CDR3 in DNA: TGCGCCAGCAGCTTGGCCAAGGGGACAGGGGTCACCGGGGAGCTGTTTTTT.

This clonotype was recorded at least ten times. The chain uses TRBV24-1 and TRBJ2-7, with TRBD2 matching 9 bases. CDR1 and CDR2 (germline): KGHDR, SFDVKD. V lost 5 bases to trimming and J lost 5 bases; unmatched junction nucleotides: 3. The CDR3 consists of 13 residues. The CDR3 nucleotides read TGTGCCACCAGTGGGACTAGCGTCGACGAGCAGTACTTC. It is translated as CATSGTSVDEQYF.

The J gene is TRBJ2-2, the V gene TRBV18, with D tentatively TRBD1 or TRBD2 (5 bases each). This CDR3 is built from 17 residues. Germline V CDR1 and CDR2: KGHSH, LQKENI. V was trimmed by 8 bases and J by 0 bases, leaving 19 bases between them. CDR3 loop: CASQRDRHYTNTGELFF. CDR3 in DNA: TGTGCCAGCCAAAGGGACCGACATTACACGAACACCGGGGAGCTGTTTTTT.

This clonotype was seen at least ten times. The chain uses TRBV6-5 and TRBJ2-5; the match to TRBD1 covers 7 bases. V lost 0 bases to trimming and J lost 2 bases; unmatched junction nucleotides: 3. The CDR3 spans 15 residues. The germline V gene encodes CDR1 MNHEY and CDR2 SVGAGI. This CDR3 is CASSYSGQRQETQYF. Here the CDR3 DNA reads TGTGCCAGCAGTTACTCGGGACAGAGACAAGAGACCCAGTACTTC.

At least ten counts were recorded for this clonotype. V usage is TRBV20-1 and J usage is TRBJ2-2; 9 bases match TRBD2. Trimming removed 5 bases from V and 2 bases from J; junction bases left unmatched: 6. Germline V gene lookup returns CDR1 DFQATT and CDR2 SNEGSKA (reference sequence). The CDR3 contains 15 residues. The DNA for the CDR3 is TGCAGTGCTCTCATTAGCGGGGGAAACACCGGGGAGCTGTTTTTT. It encodes CSALISGGNTGELFF.

Many counts were recorded for this clonotype. The V call is TRBV12-3 or TRBV12-4, the J call TRBJ2-7; tentative D call: TRBD2 (6 bases). V lost 8 bases and J lost 0, with 14 bases in between. There are 14 residues in the CDR3. The CDR3 region is CASHRDGSSYEQYF. CDR3 coding DNA: TGTGCCAGCCACCGGGACGGGAGCTCCTACGAGCAGTACTTC.

CDR3 residues: CASSPGTSKHEQYF. The CDR3 region has the DNA TGTGCCAGCAGCCCCGGGACTAGCAAACACGAGCAGTACTTC. The chain recombines TRBV5-6 with TRBJ2-7; 9 bases map to TRBD2. CDR3 length equals 14 residues. J was trimmed by 5 bases and V by 4 bases; bases with no gene match: 7. Germline-derived CDR1 and CDR2 are SGHDT and YYEEEE.

This clonotype was counted many times. This chain joins TRBV7-9 and TRBJ1-5, with D tentatively TRBD1 (5 bases). The CDR3 extends over 15 amino acids. Germline V gene lookup returns CDR1 SEHNR and CDR2 FQNEAQ (reference sequence). The germline V and J ends were trimmed by 5 bases and 8 bases, with 19 bases remaining between them. Written as DNA, the CDR3 is TGTGCCAGCAGCCCCTCGGGGCGGGACGAGAAGCCCCAGCATTTT. Protein: CASSPSGRDEKPQHF.

This clonotype was seen many times. The chain recombines TRBV28 with TRBJ2-5, with 7 bases matching TRBD2. The CDR3 extends over 16 amino acids. Germline values: CDR1 MDHEN, CDR2 SYDVKM. J lost 2 bases, V lost 1 base, and 7 bases had no gene match. This chain's CDR3 is CASSLSPGGLQETQYF. In DNA, the CDR3 is TGTGCCAGCAGTTTATCCCCGGGGGGACTACAAGAGACCCAGTACTTC.

This clonotype was counted many times. The chain combines TRBV28 with TRBJ2-3; the match to TRBD2 covers 10 bases. Unmatched junction bases numbered 4, after V lost 7 bases and J lost 0 bases. The germline V gene encodes CDR1 MDHEN and CDR2 SYDVKM. The CDR3 sequence is 15 residues long. The CDR3 sequence is CASTERGGSTDTQYF. The DNA of the CDR3 is TGTGCCAGCACCGAGCGGGGGGGAAGCACAGATACGCAGTATTTT.

The table lists this clonotype with many counts. V usage is TRBV7-2 and J usage is TRBJ2-1; no firm D call. Trimming left V 6 bases short and J 6 bases short, with 6 bases between. From germline, CDR1 is SGHTA and CDR2 FQGNSA. The CDR3 totals 11 residues. The CDR3 nucleotides read TGTGCCAGCAGTTTTGTCAATGAGCAGTTCTTC. It encodes CASSFVNEQFF.

This clonotype came up many times. The chain uses TRBV5-1 and TRBJ2-7, with 12 bases fitting TRBD2. Germline CDR1 SGHRS, CDR2 YFSETQ. J lost 3 bases, V lost 1 base, and 8 bases had no gene match. The CDR3 extends over 17 amino acids. CDR3 in amino acids: CASSLTSGGSPIYEQYF. DNA for the CDR3: TGCGCCAGCAGCTTGACTAGCGGGGGGTCTCCCATCTACGAGCAGTACTTC.

Many counts were recorded for this clonotype. J is TRBJ2-1 and V is TRBV7-6, with D perhaps matching TRBD1 (6 bases). Trimming pared 5 bases from V and 5 bases from J, leaving 13 bases between. The germline V gene encodes CDR1 SGHVS and CDR2 FNYEAQ. This CDR3 is built from 14 residues. CDR3 amino acids: CASSRGQINNEQFF. CDR3 coding DNA: TGTGCCAGCAGCCGTGGACAGATAAACAATGAGCAGTTCTTC.

This clonotype showed up many times. The V gene is TRBV3-1, the J gene TRBJ2-1, with 7 bases fitting TRBD1. The germline CDR1 and CDR2 sequences are LGHDT and YNNKEL (reference sequence). The CDR3 is 15 amino acids. After removal of 3 bases from V and 7 bases from J, the junction contained 9 bases not matched to a gene. In nucleotides, the CDR3 is TGTGCCAGCAGCCAGTTGGGACAGTCTAATAATGAGCAGTTCTTC. It yields the protein CASSQLGQSNNEQFF.